Below, 29 T cell receptor beta chains from the same sample are listed, as sequenced in a study of cytomegalovirus exposure and HLA in healthy donors. Vbeta (60) and Jbeta (13) primers were used in the PCR. Repertoires were generated with immunoSEQ multiplex PCR, while TCRdb's copy carries only in-frame clones and drops some. The data contain about 210,000 clones, 78% of them seen just once; the ten biggest clones take up 0.4% to 0.6%. Sequenced material: PBMCs. The receptors originated from a boy aged 5 to 17 in good health and CMV-seronegative.

This clone has only one observation. CDR3 residues: CASTQHRDTEAFF. For the CDR3, the DNA is TGTGCCAGTACTCAGCATCGGGACACTGAAGCTTTCTTT. This chain uses TRBV6-5 with TRBJ1-1, with D unresolved. V was shortened by 9 bases and J by 3 bases, with 14 bases between the two germline ends. Germline CDR1 reads MNHEY; CDR2 reads SVGAGI. The CDR3 has 13 amino acids.

The chain is built from TRBV29-1 and TRBJ2-1, with 7 bases fitting TRBD1. After removal of 6 bases from V and 6 bases from J, the junction contained 8 bases not matched to a gene. This CDR3 comprises 13 residues. Germline CDR1 reads SQVTM; CDR2 reads ANQGSEA. CDR3 bases: TGCAGCGTCGGCAGGACAGGAAGCAATGAGCAGTTCTTC. It yields the protein CSVGRTGSNEQFF.

The chain joins TRBV9 to TRBJ2-6, with D perhaps matching TRBD2 (6 bases). V lost 0 bases to trimming and J lost 0 bases, with 16 bases between them. Germline-derived CDR1 and CDR2 are SGDLS and YYNGEE. The CDR3 is made up of 19 amino acids. In nucleotides, the CDR3 is TGTGCCAGCAGCGTAGGGGCGGGATCCAAGACCTCTGGGGCCAACGTCCTGACTTTC. This codes for CASSVGAGSKTSGANVLTF.

The CDR3 sequence: CSVGTGGFRTDTQYF. The CDR3 nucleotides are TGCAGCGTTGGGACAGGGGGGTTTCGCACAGATACGCAGTATTTT. This sequence joins TRBV29-1 and TRBJ2-3; 10 positions match TRBD1. Germline CDR1 SQVTM, CDR2 ANQGSEA. The CDR3 covers 15 residues. With 4 bases clipped from V and 1 base from J, the junction kept 5 bases outside the gene matches.

The chain joins TRBV4-1 to TRBJ2-1; 7 nucleotides match TRBD1. Losses at the gene ends were 4 bases for V and 0 bases for J; bases not matched to a gene: 3. Per the germline V gene, CDR1 is MGHRA and CDR2 is YSYEKL. The CDR3 extends over 15 amino acids. The CDR3 coding sequence is TGCGCCAGCAGCCCACAGGGGAGCTCCTACAATGAGCAGTTCTTC. This gives the protein CASSPQGSSYNEQFF.

CDR3 loop: CASSVRANYGYTF. CDR3 nucleotide sequence: TGTGCCAGCAGCGTGCGCGCGAACTATGGCTACACCTTC. This rearrangement joins TRBV11-3 to TRBJ1-2; D unresolved. The V and J ends lost 5 bases and 2 bases respectively, with 9 bases between them. Germline V lookup: CDR1 SGHNT, CDR2 YENEEA. CDR3 length equals 13 residues.

The V gene is TRBV7-6, the J gene TRBJ1-2; D unresolved. Germline lookup yields CDR1 SGHVS and CDR2 FNYEAQ. The CDR3 contains 14 residues. The germline V and J ends were trimmed by 4 bases and 8 bases, with 17 bases remaining between them. The DNA for the CDR3 is TGTGCCAGCAGCTCTTATGAAAGTGCAAGCGGCTACACCTTC. Its protein product is CASSSYESASGYTF.

The chain recombines TRBV27 with TRBJ2-4; possible D gene TRBD1, 5 bases. The V gene lost 6 bases and the J gene lost 0 bases, with 12 bases spanning the gap. The germline CDR1 and CDR2 sequences are MNHEY and SMNVEV (reference sequence). This CDR3 comprises 15 residues. The DNA for the CDR3 is TGTGCCAGCAGCCCCGACAGTCTAGCCAAAAACATTCAGTACTTC. It yields the protein CASSPDSLAKNIQYF.

The chain links TRBV5-1 to TRBJ2-7; D perhaps matches TRBD1 (6 bases). CDR1 and CDR2 (germline): SGHRS, YFSETQ. The CDR3 has 15 residues. V shed 0 bases and J shed 5 bases, with 15 bases lying between them. CDR3 in DNA: TGCGCCAGCAGCTTGGCCAGGACAGCTACCAACGAGCAGTACTTC. Translating gives CASSLARTATNEQYF.

The gene calls are TRBV6-5 and TRBJ2-1; 8 bases fit TRBD1. With V trimmed by 6 bases and J by 10 bases, 11 bases remained unmatched. CDR3 length: 14 residues. CDR1 is MNHEY and CDR2 is SVGAGI in the germline V gene. CDR3 nucleotides: TGTGCCAGCAGCCCTGCGGACAGGGTCTGGGAGCAGTTCTTC. Translation: CASSPADRVWEQFF.

This chain links TRBV7-9 with TRBJ1-6; no clear D. Germline loops: CDR1 SEHNR, CDR2 FQNEAQ (reference sequence). The CDR3 extends over 16 amino acids. Between the trimmed V and J ends, which lost 3 bases and 8 bases, there was a span of 17 bases. The CDR3: CASSLSWWGGDSPLHF. The CDR3 coding sequence is TGTGCCAGCAGCTTGTCCTGGTGGGGAGGAGATTCACCCCTCCACTTT.

Here the CDR3 DNA reads TGTGCCAGCAGCTCGACACGGAACACTGAAGCTTTCTTT. This codes for CASSSTRNTEAFF. This chain links TRBV7-3 with TRBJ1-1; no firm D call. V gave up 4 bases and J gave up 1 base, with 7 bases separating them. CDR3 length equals 13 residues. Per the germline V gene, CDR1 is SGHTA and CDR2 is FQGTGA.

V and J are TRBV5-1 and TRBJ1-1, with D unclear. Trimming took off 4 bases at V and 3 bases at J, with 16 bases between the two ends. Germline CDR1 is SGHRS and CDR2 is YFSETQ. The length of the CDR3 is 15 residues. The CDR3 coding sequence is TGCGCCAGCAGCACCGGACTGCTATTGGACACTGAAGCTTTCTTT. It is translated as CASSTGLLLDTEAFF.

The chain recombines TRBV5-4 with TRBJ1-2; D ambiguous. CDR1 SGHNT and CDR2 YYREEE come from the germline V gene (reference sequence). Trimming left V 2 bases short and J 2 bases short, with 13 bases between. This CDR3 is 15 amino acids long. The CDR3 DNA reads TGTGCCAGCAGCTTAAGAGGGAACTTAAACTATGGCTACACCTTC. Residues: CASSLRGNLNYGYTF.

Notes on this clone: Germline and junction disagree at one end, which may indicate a read error. The chain employs TRBV7-9 and TRBJ1-1; TRBD1 is a possible D gene (5 bases). This CDR3 is built from 12 residues. Germline loops: CDR1 SEHNR, CDR2 FQNEAQ (reference sequence). This CDR3 is CSSSQGGIGAFF. The CDR3 nucleotides are TGTTCCAGCAGCCAGGGAGGGATAGGGGCTTTCTTT.

The J gene is TRBJ1-1, the V gene TRBV11-3, with a possible D match to TRBD1 (5 bases). Germline V gene lookup returns CDR1 SGHNT and CDR2 YENEEA. V was clipped by 0 bases and J by 0 bases, with 8 bases between them. The CDR3 runs to 15 residues. The CDR3, as DNA: TGTGCCAGCAGCTTAGAAAGGGGCATGAACACTGAAGCTTTCTTT. This codes for CASSLERGMNTEAFF.

The table lists this clone with a count of one. The chain employs TRBV9 and TRBJ1-6, with a possible D match to TRBD1 (6 bases). There are 17 residues in the CDR3. V lost 4 bases and J 8 bases, leaving 22 bases between the germline ends. Germline assignment: CDR1 SGDLS and CDR2 YYNGEE. CDR3 in amino acids: CASSLGWAEGGDSPLHF. The CDR3 DNA reads TGTGCCAGCAGCCTAGGGTGGGCCGAAGGGGGTGATTCACCCCTCCACTTT.

V gene TRBV6-5 combines with J gene TRBJ2-1, with D perhaps matching TRBD2 (6 bases). The ends were cut back, 6 bases at V and 6 bases at J, with 18 bases in the middle. Germline values: CDR1 MNHEY, CDR2 SVGAGI. CDR3 length equals 15 residues. CDR3 bases: TGTGCCAGCAGCCTTATGAAGGGACTTATCAATGAGCAGTTCTTC. This encodes CASSLMKGLINEQFF.

A single count supports this clone. The V and J genes are TRBV27 and TRBJ1-5; D is possibly TRBD1 (5 bases). V lost 7 bases, J lost 1 base, and 14 bases lay in between. This CDR3 comprises 15 residues. The germline V gene has CDR1 MNHEY and CDR2 SMNVEV (reference sequence). This CDR3 is CASKLQGLSNQPQHF. The CDR3 nucleotides are TGTGCCAGCAAACTCCAGGGCCTAAGCAATCAGCCCCAGCATTTT.

The chain is built from TRBV5-1 and TRBJ1-1; 11 positions agree with TRBD1. Looked up from germline, CDR1 is SGHRS and CDR2 is YFSETQ. V trimming: 4 bases; J trimming: 4 bases; junction bases outside the gene matches: 12. The CDR3 consists of 17 residues. The CDR3 nucleotides read TGCGCCAGCAGCACCTCCCCCCACGGGACAGGGGGCACTGAAGCTTTCTTT. Protein sequence: CASSTSPHGTGGTEAFF.

V usage is TRBV19 and J usage is TRBJ1-5, with no clear D. Trimming pared 8 bases from V and 7 bases from J, leaving 21 bases between. CDR3 size: 15 residues. Germline V gene sequence: CDR1 LNHDA, CDR2 SQIVND (reference sequence). CDR3 residues: CASGLGGRRVQPQHF. Here the CDR3 DNA reads TGTGCCAGTGGGCTTGGCGGGCGGAGAGTACAGCCCCAGCATTTT. Together with reference TRBV19 and TRBJ1-5, the CDR3 gives the full variable domain: DGGITQSPKYLFRKEGQNVTLSCEQNLNHDAMYWYRQDPGQGLRLIYYSQIVNDFQKGDIAEGYSVSREKKESFPLTVTSAQKNPTAFYLCASGLGGRRVQPQHFGDGTRLSIL.

This clone was counted a single time. The chain combines TRBV6-1 with TRBJ2-3; no firm D call. The V gene's germline CDR1 is MNHNS and CDR2 SASEGT. This CDR3 is 17 amino acids long. Trimming took 3 bases from V and 0 from J, leaving 16 bases between them. This chain's CDR3 is CASSEVVSATSTDTQYF. Written as DNA, the CDR3 is TGTGCCAGCAGTGAGGTGGTAAGCGCAACTAGCACAGATACGCAGTATTTT.

The chain employs TRBV6-1 and TRBJ1-2; D is perhaps TRBD1 (6 bases). Per germline, CDR1 MNHNS and CDR2 SASEGT. The CDR3 loop spans 17 amino acids. Trimming pared 2 bases from V and 0 bases from J, leaving 16 bases between. CDR3 coding DNA: TGTGCCAGCAGTGAATCCCCAGAGAAGGGGGCTAACTATGGCTACACCTTC. Translated: CASSESPEKGANYGYTF.

This clone was counted once. This chain links TRBV5-5 with TRBJ1-2; D call uncertain. The length of the CDR3 is 13 residues. The germline V and J ends were trimmed by 1 base and 2 bases, with 6 bases remaining between them. Germline CDR1 SGHKS, CDR2 YYEKEE (reference sequence). The CDR3 reads CASSLWQNYGYTF. Here the CDR3 DNA reads TGTGCCAGCAGCTTGTGGCAGAACTATGGCTACACCTTC.

J is TRBJ1-1 and V is TRBV18; D unclear. The CDR3 is made up of 14 amino acids. Germline V gene sequence: CDR1 KGHSH, CDR2 LQKENI. V was clipped by 4 bases and J by 6 bases, with 15 bases between them. The DNA for the CDR3 is TGTGCCAGCTCACTCCCTCAAAACCGAGCTGAAGCTTTCTTT. It encodes CASSLPQNRAEAFF.

The J gene is TRBJ2-4, the V gene TRBV30; 11 nucleotides align to TRBD2. V was clipped by 0 bases and J by 0 bases; unmatched bases: 19. This CDR3 spans 22 amino acids. Germline-derived CDR1 and CDR2 are GTSNPN and SVGIG (reference sequence). CDR3 sequence (DNA): TGTGCCTGGAGTGTATCTTCTAGCGGGAGGACCCGGTCAGGAGTAGCCAAAAACATTCAGTACTTC. Encoded protein: CAWSVSSSGRTRSGVAKNIQYF.

The chain combines TRBV7-6 with TRBJ2-5; D is possibly TRBD2 (7 bases). Trimming left V 1 base short and J 2 bases short, with 17 bases between. The CDR3 is made up of 17 amino acids. Germline-derived CDR1 and CDR2 are SGHVS and FNYEAQ. Written as DNA, the CDR3 is TGTGCCAGCAGCTTAGTTCATATTGGGGGGGCTCAAGAGACCCAGTACTTC. Protein sequence: CASSLVHIGGAQETQYF.

This sequence joins TRBV7-3 and TRBJ1-2; 10 nucleotides align to TRBD1. J lost 8 bases, V lost 5 bases, and 5 bases had no gene match. The CDR3 covers 13 residues. Germline CDR1 is SGHTA and CDR2 is FQGTGA. CDR3 sequence (DNA): TGTGCCAGCAGCCCGGGACAGGGGAGAGGCTACACCTTC. Amino acid sequence: CASSPGQGRGYTF.

The rearrangement uses TRBV5-1 and TRBJ1-1, with 12 nucleotides matching TRBD1. The junction had 6 bases not matched to a gene; V was cut back by 0 bases and J by 6 bases. This CDR3 is 16 amino acids long. Germline CDR1 SGHRS, CDR2 YFSETQ. The CDR3 loop is CASSLGDRGRFAEAFF. The CDR3 DNA follows: TGCGCCAGCAGCTTGGGGGACAGGGGGCGATTTGCTGAAGCTTTCTTT.